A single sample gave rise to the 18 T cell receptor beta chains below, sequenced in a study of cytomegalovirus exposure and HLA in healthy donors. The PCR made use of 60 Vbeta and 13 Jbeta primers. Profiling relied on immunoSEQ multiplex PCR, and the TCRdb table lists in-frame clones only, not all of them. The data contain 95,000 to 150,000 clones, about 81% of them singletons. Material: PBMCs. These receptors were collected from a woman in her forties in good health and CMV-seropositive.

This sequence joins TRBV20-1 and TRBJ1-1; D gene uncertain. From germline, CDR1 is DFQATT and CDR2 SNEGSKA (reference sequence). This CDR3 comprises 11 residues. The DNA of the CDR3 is TGCCTTTGGACGGGAGACACTGAAGCTTTCTTT. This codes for CLWTGDTEAFF.

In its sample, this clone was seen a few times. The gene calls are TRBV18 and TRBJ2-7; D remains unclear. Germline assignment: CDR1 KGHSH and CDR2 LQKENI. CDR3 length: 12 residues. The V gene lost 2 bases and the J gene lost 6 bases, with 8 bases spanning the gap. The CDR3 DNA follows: TGTGCCAGCTCACCAGAGGAGATCGAGCAGTACTTC. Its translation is CASSPEEIEQYF.

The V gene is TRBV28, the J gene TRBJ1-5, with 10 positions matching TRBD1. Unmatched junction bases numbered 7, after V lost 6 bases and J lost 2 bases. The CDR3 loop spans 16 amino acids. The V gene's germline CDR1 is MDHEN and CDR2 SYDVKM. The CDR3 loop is CASRDRGWDGNQPQHF. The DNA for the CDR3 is TGTGCCAGCAGGGACAGGGGGTGGGATGGCAATCAGCCCCAGCATTTT. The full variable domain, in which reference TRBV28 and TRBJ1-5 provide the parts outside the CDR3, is DVKVTQSSRYLVKRTGEKVFLECVQDMDHENMFWYRQDPGLGLRLIYFSYDVKMKEKGDIPEGYSVSREKKERFSLILESASTNQTSMYLCASRDRGWDGNQPQHFGDGTRLSIL.

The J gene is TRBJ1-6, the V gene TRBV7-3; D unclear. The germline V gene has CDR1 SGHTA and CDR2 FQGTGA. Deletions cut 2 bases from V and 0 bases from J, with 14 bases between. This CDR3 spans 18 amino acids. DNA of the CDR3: TGTGCCAGCAGCTTATTTCGGGGAATGAACTCCTATAATTCACCCCTCCACTTT. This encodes CASSLFRGMNSYNSPLHF. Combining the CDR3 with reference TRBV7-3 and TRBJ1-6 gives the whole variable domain GAGVSQTPSNKVTEKGKYVELRCDPISGHTALYWYRQSLGQGPEFLIYFQGTGAADDSGLPNDRFFAVRPEGSVSTLKIQRTERGDSAVYLCASSLFRGMNSYNSPLHFGNGTRLTVT.

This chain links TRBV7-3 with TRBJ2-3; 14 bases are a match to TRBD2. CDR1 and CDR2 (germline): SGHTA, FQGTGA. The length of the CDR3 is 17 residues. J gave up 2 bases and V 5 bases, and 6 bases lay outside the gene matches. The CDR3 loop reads CASSLGLAGGHTDTQYF. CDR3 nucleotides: TGTGCCAGCAGCCTAGGACTAGCGGGAGGCCACACAGATACGCAGTATTTT.

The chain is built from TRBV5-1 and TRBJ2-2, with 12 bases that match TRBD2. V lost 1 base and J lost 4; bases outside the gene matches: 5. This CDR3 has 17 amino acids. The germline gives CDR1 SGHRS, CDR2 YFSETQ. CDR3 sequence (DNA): TGCGCCAGCAGCTTGCTAGCGGGGGGGCCGAGCACCGGGGAGCTGTTTTTT. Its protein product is CASSLLAGGPSTGELFF.

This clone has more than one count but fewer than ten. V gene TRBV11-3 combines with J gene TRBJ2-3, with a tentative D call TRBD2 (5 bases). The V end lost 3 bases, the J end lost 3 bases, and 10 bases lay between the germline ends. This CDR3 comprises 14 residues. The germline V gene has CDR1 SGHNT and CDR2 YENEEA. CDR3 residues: CASSFRGLTDTQYF. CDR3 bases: TGTGCCAGCAGCTTCCGGGGTTTAACAGATACGCAGTATTTT.

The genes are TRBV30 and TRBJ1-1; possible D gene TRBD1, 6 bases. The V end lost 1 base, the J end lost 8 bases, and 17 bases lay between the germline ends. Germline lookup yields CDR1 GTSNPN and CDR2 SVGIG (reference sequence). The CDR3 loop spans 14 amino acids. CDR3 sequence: CAWSGRMTRGEAFF. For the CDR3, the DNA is TGTGCCTGGAGTGGTCGAATGACGAGGGGGGAAGCTTTCTTT. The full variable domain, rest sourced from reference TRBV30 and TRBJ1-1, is SQTIHQWPATLVQPVGSPLSLECTVEGTSNPNLYWYRQAAGRGLQLLFYSVGIGQISSEVPQNLSASRPQDRQFILSSKKLLLSDSGFYLCAWSGRMTRGEAFFGQGTRLTVV.

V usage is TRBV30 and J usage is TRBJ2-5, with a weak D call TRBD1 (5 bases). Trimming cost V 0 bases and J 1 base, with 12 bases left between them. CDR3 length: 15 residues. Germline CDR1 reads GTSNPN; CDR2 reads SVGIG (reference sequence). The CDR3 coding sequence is TGTGCCTGGAGTGTTGTCAGGACACTCCAAGAGACCCAGTACTTC. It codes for CAWSVVRTLQETQYF.

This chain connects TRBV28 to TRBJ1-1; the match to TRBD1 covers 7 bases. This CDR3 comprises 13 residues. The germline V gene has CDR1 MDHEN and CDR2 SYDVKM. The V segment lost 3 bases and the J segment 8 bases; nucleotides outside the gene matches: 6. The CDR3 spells CASSFGGTAEAFF. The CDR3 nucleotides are TGTGCCAGCAGTTTCGGCGGGACAGCCGAAGCTTTCTTT. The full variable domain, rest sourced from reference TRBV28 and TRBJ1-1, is DVKVTQSSRYLVKRTGEKVFLECVQDMDHENMFWYRQDPGLGLRLIYFSYDVKMKEKGDIPEGYSVSREKKERFSLILESASTNQTSMYLCASSFGGTAEAFFGQGTRLTVV.

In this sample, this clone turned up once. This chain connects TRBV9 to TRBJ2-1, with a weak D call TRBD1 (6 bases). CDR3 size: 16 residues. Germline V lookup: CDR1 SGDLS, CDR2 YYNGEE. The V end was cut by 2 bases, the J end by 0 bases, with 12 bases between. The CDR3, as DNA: TGTGCCAGCAGCGTTTCAGGGGACCCCTCCTACAATGAGCAGTTCTTC. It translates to CASSVSGDPSYNEQFF.

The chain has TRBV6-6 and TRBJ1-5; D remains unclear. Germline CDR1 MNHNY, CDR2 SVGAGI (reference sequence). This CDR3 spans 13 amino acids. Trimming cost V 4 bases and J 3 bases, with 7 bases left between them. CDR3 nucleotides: TGTGCCAGCAGTTCTCGGGACAATCAGCCCCAGCATTTT. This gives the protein CASSSRDNQPQHF.

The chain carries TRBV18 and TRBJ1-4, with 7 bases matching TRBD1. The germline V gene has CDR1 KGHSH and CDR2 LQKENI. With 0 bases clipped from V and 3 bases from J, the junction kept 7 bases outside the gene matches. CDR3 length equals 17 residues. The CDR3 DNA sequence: TGTGCCAGCTCACCACCCTCTCAGGGGGTGGCTAATGAAAAACTGTTTTTT. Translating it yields CASSPPSQGVANEKLFF.

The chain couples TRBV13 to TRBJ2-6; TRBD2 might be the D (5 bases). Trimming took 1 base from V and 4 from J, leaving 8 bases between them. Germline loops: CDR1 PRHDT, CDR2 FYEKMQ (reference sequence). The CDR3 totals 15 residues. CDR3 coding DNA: TGTGCCAGCAGCTTAGCGGGGATAGGGGCCAACGTCCTGACTTTC. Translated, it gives CASSLAGIGANVLTF.

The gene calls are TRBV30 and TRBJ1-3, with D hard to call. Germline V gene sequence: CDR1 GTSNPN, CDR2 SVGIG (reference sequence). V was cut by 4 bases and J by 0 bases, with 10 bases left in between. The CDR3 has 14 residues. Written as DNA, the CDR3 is TGTGCCTGGACTCTAGGGAGCTCTGGAAACACCATATATTTT. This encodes CAWTLGSSGNTIYF.

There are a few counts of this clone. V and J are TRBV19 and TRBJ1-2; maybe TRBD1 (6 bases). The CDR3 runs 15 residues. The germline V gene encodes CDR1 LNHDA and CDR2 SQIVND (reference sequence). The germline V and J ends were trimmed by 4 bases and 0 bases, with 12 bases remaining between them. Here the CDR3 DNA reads TGTGCCAGTAGTACGAGAGGGGGTCCTAACTATGGCTACACCTTC. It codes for CASSTRGGPNYGYTF.

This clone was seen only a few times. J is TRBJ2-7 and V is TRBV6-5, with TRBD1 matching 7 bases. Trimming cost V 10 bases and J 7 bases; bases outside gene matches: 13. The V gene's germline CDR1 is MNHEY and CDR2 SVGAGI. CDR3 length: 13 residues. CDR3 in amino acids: CATRVPRGQEQYF. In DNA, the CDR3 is TGTGCCACCAGAGTTCCTAGGGGGCAAGAGCAGTACTTC.

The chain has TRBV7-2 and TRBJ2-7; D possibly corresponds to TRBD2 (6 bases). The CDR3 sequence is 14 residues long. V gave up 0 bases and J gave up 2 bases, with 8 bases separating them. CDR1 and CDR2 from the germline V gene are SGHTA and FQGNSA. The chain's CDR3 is CASSLAEGPYEQYF. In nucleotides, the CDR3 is TGTGCCAGCAGCTTAGCGGAGGGCCCCTACGAGCAGTACTTC.